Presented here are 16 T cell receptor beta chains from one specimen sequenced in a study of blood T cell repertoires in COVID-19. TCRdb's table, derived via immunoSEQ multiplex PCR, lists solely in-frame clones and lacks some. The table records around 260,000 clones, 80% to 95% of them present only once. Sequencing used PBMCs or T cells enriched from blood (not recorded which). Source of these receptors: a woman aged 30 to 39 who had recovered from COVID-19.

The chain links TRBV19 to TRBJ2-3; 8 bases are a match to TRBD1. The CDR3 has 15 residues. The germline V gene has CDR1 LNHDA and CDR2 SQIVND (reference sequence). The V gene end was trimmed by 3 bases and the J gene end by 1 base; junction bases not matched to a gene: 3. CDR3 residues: CASSMTGAGTDTQYF. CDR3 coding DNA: TGTGCCAGTAGTATGACAGGGGCCGGCACAGATACGCAGTATTTT. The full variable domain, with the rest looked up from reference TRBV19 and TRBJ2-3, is DGGITQSPKYLFRKEGQNVTLSCEQNLNHDAMYWYRQDPGQGLRLIYYSQIVNDFQKGDIAEGYSVSREKKESFPLTVTSAQKNPTAFYLCASSMTGAGTDTQYFGPGTRLTVL.

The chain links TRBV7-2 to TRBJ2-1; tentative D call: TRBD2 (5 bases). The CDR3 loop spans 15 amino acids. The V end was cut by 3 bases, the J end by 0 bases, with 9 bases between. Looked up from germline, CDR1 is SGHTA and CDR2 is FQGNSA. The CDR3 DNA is TGTGCCAGCAGCTTCGGGGTACGCTCCTACAATGAGCAGTTCTTC. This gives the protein CASSFGVRSYNEQFF.

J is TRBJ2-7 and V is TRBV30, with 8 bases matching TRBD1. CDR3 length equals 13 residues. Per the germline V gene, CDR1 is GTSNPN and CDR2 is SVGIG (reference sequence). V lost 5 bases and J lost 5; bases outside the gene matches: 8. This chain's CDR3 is CAWGRTGSHEQYF. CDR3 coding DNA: TGTGCCTGGGGTCGGACAGGGAGCCACGAGCAGTACTTC. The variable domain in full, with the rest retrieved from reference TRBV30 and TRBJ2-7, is SQTIHQWPATLVQPVGSPLSLECTVEGTSNPNLYWYRQAAGRGLQLLFYSVGIGQISSEVPQNLSASRPQDRQFILSSKKLLLSDSGFYLCAWGRTGSHEQYFGPGTRLTVT.

The CDR3 protein is CASRGYRGYNEQFF. CDR3 sequence (DNA): TGTGCCAGCAGGGGATACCGGGGGTACAATGAGCAGTTCTTC. The V gene is TRBV28, the J gene TRBJ2-1; perhaps TRBD2 as D (6 bases). The CDR3 consists of 14 residues. Germline CDR1 is MDHEN and CDR2 is SYDVKM. V shed 6 bases and J shed 4 bases, with 13 bases lying between them.

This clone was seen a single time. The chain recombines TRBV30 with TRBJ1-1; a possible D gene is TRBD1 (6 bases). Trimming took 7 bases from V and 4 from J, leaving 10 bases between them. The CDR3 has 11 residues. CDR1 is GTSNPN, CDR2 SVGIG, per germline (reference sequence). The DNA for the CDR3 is TGTGCCTTACAGGGTATCACTGAAGCTTTCTTT. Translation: CALQGITEAFF.

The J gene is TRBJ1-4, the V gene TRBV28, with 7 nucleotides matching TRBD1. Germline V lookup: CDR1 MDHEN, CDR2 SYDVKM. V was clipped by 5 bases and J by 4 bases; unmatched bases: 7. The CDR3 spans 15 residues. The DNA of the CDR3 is TGTGCCAGCAGTCAGGAGGACAGGAATAATGAAAAACTGTTTTTT. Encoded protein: CASSQEDRNNEKLFF.

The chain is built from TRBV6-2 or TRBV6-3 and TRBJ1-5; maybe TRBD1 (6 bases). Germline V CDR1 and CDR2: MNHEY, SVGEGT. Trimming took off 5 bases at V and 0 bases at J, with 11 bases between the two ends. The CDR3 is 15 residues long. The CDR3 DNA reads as TGTGCCAGCAGTGACAACAGGGTTAGCAATCAGCCCCAGCATTTT. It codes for CASSDNRVSNQPQHF.

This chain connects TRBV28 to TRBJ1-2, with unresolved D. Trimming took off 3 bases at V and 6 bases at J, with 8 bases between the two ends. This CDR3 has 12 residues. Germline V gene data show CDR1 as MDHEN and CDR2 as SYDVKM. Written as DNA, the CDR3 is TGTGCCAGCAGTTTGAGGGCTCATGGCTACACCTTC. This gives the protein CASSLRAHGYTF.

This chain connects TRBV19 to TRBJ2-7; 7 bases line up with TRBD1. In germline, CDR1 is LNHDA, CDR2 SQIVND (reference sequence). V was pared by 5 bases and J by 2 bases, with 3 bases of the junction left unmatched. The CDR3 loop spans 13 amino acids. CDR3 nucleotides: TGTGCCAGTAGTCCCAGGGGGACCTACGAGCAGTACTTC. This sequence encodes CASSPRGTYEQYF.

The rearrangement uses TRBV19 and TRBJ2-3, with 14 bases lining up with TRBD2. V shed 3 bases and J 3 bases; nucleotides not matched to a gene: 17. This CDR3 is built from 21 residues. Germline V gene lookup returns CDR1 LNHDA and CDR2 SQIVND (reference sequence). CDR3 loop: CASSISTAGTSGSKVTDTQYF. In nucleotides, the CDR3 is TGTGCCAGTAGTATTTCCACGGCCGGGACTAGCGGGAGTAAGGTTACAGATACGCAGTATTTT. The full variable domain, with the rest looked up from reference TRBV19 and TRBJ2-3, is DGGITQSPKYLFRKEGQNVTLSCEQNLNHDAMYWYRQDPGQGLRLIYYSQIVNDFQKGDIAEGYSVSREKKESFPLTVTSAQKNPTAFYLCASSISTAGTSGSKVTDTQYFGPGTRLTVL.

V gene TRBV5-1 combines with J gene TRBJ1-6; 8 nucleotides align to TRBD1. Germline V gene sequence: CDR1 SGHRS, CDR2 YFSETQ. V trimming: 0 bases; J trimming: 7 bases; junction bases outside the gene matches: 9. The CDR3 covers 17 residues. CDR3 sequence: CASSLAGGQATNSPLHF. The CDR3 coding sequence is TGCGCCAGCAGCTTGGCGGGGGGACAGGCGACGAATTCACCCCTCCACTTT.

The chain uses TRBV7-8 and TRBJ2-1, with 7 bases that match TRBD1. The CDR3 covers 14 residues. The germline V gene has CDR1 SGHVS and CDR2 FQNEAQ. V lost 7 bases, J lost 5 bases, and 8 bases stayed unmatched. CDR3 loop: CASTLGQVHNEQFF. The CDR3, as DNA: TGTGCCAGCACACTAGGACAGGTTCACAATGAGCAGTTCTTC.

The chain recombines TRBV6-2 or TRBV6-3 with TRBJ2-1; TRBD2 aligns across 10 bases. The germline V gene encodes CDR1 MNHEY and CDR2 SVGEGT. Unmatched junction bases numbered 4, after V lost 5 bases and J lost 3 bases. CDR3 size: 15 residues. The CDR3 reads CASSKGLAVYNEQFF. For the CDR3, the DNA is TGTGCCAGCAGTAAAGGACTAGCGGTCTACAATGAGCAGTTCTTC.

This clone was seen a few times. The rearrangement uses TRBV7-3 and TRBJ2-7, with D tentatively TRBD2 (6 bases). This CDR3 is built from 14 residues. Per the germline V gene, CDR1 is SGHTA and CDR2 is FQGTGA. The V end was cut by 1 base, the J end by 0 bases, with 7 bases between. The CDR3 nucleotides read TGTGCCAGCAGCTTAAGGGAGGACTCCTACGAGCAGTACTTC. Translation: CASSLREDSYEQYF.

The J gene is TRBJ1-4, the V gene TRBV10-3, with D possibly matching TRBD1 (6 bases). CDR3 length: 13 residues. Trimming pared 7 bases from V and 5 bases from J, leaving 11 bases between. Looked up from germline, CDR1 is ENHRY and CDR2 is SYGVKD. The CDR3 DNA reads TGTGCCATCAACCGGGACACAAATGAAAAACTGTTTTTT. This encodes CAINRDTNEKLFF.

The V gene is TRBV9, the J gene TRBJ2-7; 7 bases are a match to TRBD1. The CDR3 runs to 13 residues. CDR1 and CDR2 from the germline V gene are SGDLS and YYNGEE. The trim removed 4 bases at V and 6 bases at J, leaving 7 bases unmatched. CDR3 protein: CASSLTGWGEQYF. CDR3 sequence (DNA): TGTGCCAGCAGCCTGACAGGGTGGGGCGAGCAGTACTTC. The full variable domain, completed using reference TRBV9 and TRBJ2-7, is DSGVTQTPKHLITATGQRVTLRCSPRSGDLSVYWYQQSLDQGLQFLIQYYNGEERAKGNILERFSAQQFPDLHSELNLSSLELGDSALYFCASSLTGWGEQYFGPGTRLTVT.